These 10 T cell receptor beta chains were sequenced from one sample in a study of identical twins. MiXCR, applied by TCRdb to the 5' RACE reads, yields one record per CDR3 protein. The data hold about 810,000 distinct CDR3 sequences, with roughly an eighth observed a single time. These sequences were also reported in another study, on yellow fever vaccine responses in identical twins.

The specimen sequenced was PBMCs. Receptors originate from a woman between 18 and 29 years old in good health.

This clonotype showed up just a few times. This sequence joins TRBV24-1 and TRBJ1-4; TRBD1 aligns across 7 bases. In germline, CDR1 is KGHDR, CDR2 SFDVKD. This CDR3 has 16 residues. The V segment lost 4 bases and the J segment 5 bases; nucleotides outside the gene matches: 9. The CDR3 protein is CATSDSSGTENEKLFF. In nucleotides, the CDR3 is TGTGCCACCAGTGACTCTAGCGGGACAGAGAATGAAAAACTGTTTTTT.

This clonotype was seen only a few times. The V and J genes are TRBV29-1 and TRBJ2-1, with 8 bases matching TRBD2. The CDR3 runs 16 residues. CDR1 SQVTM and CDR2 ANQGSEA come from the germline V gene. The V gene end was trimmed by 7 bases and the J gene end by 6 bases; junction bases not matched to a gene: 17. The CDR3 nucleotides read TGCAGCGCCGCCTTGAGGGGAGCGGGAGACGGCAATGAGCAGTTCTTC. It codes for CSAALRGAGDGNEQFF.

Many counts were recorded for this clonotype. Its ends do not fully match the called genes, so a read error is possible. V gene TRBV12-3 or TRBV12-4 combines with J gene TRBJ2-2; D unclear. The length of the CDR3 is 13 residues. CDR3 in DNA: TGTGCCGGCAGGACGATGTACACCGGGGAGCTGTTTTTT. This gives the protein CAGRTMYTGELFF.

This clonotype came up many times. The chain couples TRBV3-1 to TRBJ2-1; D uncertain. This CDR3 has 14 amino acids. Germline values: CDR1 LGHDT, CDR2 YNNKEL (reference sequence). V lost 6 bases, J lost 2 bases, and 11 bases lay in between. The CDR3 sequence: CASSASITYNEQFF. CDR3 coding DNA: TGTGCCAGCAGTGCAAGTATCACCTACAATGAGCAGTTCTTC.

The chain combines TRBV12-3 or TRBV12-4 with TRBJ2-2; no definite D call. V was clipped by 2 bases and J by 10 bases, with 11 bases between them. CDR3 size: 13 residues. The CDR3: CASSLSYSEELFF. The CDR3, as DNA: TGTGCCAGCAGTTTATCCTATTCCGAGGAGCTGTTTTTT.

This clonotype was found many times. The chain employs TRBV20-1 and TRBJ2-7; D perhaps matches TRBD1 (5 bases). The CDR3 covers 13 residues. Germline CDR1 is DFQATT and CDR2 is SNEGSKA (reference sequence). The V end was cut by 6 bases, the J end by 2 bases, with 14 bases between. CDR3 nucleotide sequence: TGCAGTGCAAAGGGGCGAAACCCCTACGAGCAGTACGTC. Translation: CSAKGRNPYEQYV.

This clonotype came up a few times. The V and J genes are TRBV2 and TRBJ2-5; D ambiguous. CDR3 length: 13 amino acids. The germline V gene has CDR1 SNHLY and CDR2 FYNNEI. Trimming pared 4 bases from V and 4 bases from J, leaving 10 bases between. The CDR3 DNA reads TGTGCCAGCAGTGCATCGCCTCTAGAGACCCAGTACTTC. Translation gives CASSASPLETQYF.

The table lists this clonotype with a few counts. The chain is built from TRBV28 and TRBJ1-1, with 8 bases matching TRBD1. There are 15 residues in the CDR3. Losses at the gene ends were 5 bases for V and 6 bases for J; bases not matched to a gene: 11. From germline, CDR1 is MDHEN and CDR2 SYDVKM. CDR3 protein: CASSISRQGRAEAFF. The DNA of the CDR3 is TGTGCCAGCAGTATAAGTCGACAGGGGCGCGCTGAAGCTTTCTTT.

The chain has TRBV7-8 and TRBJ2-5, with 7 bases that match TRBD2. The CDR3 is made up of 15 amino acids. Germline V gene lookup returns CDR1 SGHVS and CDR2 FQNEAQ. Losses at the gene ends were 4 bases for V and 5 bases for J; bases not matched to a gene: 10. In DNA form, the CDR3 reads TGTGCCAGCAGCTACCTCTGGCGGGAGTTGGAGACCCAGTACTTC. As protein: CASSYLWRELETQYF.

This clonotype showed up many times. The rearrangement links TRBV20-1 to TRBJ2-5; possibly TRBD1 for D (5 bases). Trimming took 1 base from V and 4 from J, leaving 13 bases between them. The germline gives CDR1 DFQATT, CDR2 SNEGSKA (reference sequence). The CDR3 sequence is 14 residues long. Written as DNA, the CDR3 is TGCAGTGCTAGAGGGTCGACAGACGGAGAGACCCAGTACTTC. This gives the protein CSARGSTDGETQYF.